A few counts support the clone carrying this T cell receptor beta chain. These data belong to a study of blood T cell repertoires in COVID-19. Across the study: Samples of COVID-19 (acute and convalescent) were obtained from the United States, Italy and Spain. Sample material is recorded as cDNA or gDNA derived from T cells, B-cell-depleted T cells, or PBMCs.

How the authors handled the data: It was from reference gene primer amplification that nucleated cell counts were estimated. Profiled with immunoSEQ multiplex PCR; TCRdb holds only in-frame clones, not every one. The D gene and trimming were derived from the DNA, and the V and J assignments and clone size from that table. The sample lists approximately 69,000 clones; roughly 79% were seen once. The ends lost 4 bases at V and 3 bases at J; junction bases unmatched: 4. The CDR3 is 16 residues long. Germline V gene data show CDR1 as LGHNA and CDR2 as YSLEER. The genes are TRBV4-3 and TRBJ2-2, with 11 bases that match TRBD1. This TCR was sampled from a man in his fifties or sixties with acute or convalescent COVID-19. Sequences were obtained from peripheral blood. The CDR3 region has the DNA TGCGCCAGCAGCCCTGGACAGGGGGCAGACACCGGGGAGCTGTTTTTT. Amino acids: CASSPGQGADTGELFF.